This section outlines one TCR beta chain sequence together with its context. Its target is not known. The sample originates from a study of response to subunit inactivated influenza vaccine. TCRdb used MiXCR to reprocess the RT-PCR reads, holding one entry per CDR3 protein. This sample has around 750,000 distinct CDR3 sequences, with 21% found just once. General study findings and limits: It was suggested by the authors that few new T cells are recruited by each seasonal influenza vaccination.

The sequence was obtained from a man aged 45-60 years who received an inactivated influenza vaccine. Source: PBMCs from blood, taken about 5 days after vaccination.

The CDR3 sequence: CASSQLRGRADEQFF. The CDR3 nucleotides read TGTGCCAGCAGCCAACTAAGGGGTCGGGCGGATGAGCAGTTCTTC. This sequence joins TRBV3-1 and TRBJ2-1, with D maybe TRBD1 (5 bases). Trimming removed 2 bases from V and 8 bases from J, with 16 bases in between. The CDR3 runs 15 residues. Germline V lookup: CDR1 LGHDT, CDR2 YNNKEL (reference sequence).